These 17 T cell receptor beta chains share one sample of origin, sequenced in a study of cytomegalovirus exposure and HLA in healthy donors. A multiplex PCR was run with 60 Vbeta primers and 13 Jbeta primers. Assay: immunoSEQ multiplex PCR; the TCRdb copy retains only in-frame clones and omits some. The data contain 100,000 or so clones, around three quarters of them singletons. The sample comprised PBMCs. The source of these receptors is a man aged 30-40 years in good health and CMV-seropositive.

The chain employs TRBV7-8 and TRBJ1-2; TRBD1 aligns across 8 bases. The CDR3 has 18 amino acids. The trim removed 2 bases at V and 0 bases at J, leaving 11 bases unmatched. CDR1 is SGHVS, CDR2 FQNEAQ, per germline. CDR3 coding DNA: TGTGCCAGCAGCTTAAAAGGGGGACAGGAGACAACTAACTATGGCTACACCTTC. Amino acids: CASSLKGGQETTNYGYTF.

This clone has only one observation. V and J are TRBV5-4 and TRBJ1-1; a possible D gene is TRBD1 (5 bases). The CDR3 is made up of 18 amino acids. CDR1 and CDR2 (germline): SGHNT, YYREEE (reference sequence). V lost 2 bases and J lost 0, with 20 bases in between. The CDR3 sequence: CASSLNGLGGYLNTEAFF. The CDR3 DNA is TGTGCCAGCAGCTTAAACGGGCTCGGGGGGTATTTGAACACTGAAGCTTTCTTT.

This chain connects TRBV5-6 to TRBJ2-6, with 9 bases that match TRBD1. CDR3 length equals 19 residues. Germline lookup yields CDR1 SGHDT and CDR2 YYEEEE. V trimming: 4 bases; J trimming: 0 bases; junction bases outside the gene matches: 11. The CDR3 DNA reads as TGTGCCAGCAGCATCTGGGACAGGGCTCCCCTCTCTGGGGCCAACGTCCTGACTTTC. Its protein is CASSIWDRAPLSGANVLTF.

The rearrangement links TRBV4-1 to TRBJ2-1, with TRBD2 as a possible D gene (5 bases). Per the germline V gene, CDR1 is MGHRA and CDR2 is YSYEKL. Trimming cost V 8 bases and J 3 bases, with 11 bases left between them. This CDR3 has 13 residues. Here the CDR3 DNA reads TGCGCCAGCCGTAACGAGGGCTACAATGAGCAGTTCTTC. Translated, it gives CASRNEGYNEQFF.

The chain carries TRBV2 and TRBJ1-5; TRBD1 matches at 8 bases. The CDR3 loop spans 14 amino acids. V lost 7 bases and J lost 11; bases outside the gene matches: 13. Per the germline V gene, CDR1 is SNHLY and CDR2 is FYNNEI. The CDR3 nucleotides are TGTGCCAGCACTTCCGACAGGGGCGATAGGGCCCAGCATTTT. Its protein is CASTSDRGDRAQHF.

The V and J genes are TRBV7-8 and TRBJ1-3; TRBD1 matches 7 bases. V lost 5 bases and J lost 0; bases outside the gene matches: 7. Germline loops: CDR1 SGHVS, CDR2 FQNEAQ. CDR3 size: 16 residues. The CDR3 bases are TGTGCCAGCAGCCCCGGGACAGCGGCCTCTGGAAACACCATATATTTT. Residues: CASSPGTAASGNTIYF.

This chain's CDR3 is CASHTPGREKLFF. Here the CDR3 DNA reads TGTGCCAGCCATACCCCAGGGAGGGAAAAACTGTTTTTT. This chain connects TRBV19 to TRBJ1-4; possible D gene TRBD1, 5 bases. CDR3 size: 13 residues. Looked up from germline, CDR1 is LNHDA and CDR2 is SQIVND (reference sequence). The V end was cut by 9 bases, the J end by 8 bases, with 16 bases between. Complete variable domain (other parts from reference TRBV19 and TRBJ1-4): DGGITQSPKYLFRKEGQNVTLSCEQNLNHDAMYWYRQDPGQGLRLIYYSQIVNDFQKGDIAEGYSVSREKKESFPLTVTSAQKNPTAFYLCASHTPGREKLFFGSGTQLSVL.

The V and J genes are TRBV19 and TRBJ1-5, with 7 bases that match TRBD1. Germline loops: CDR1 LNHDA, CDR2 SQIVND (reference sequence). The CDR3 loop spans 15 amino acids. The J segment lost 2 bases and the V segment lost 4 bases, leaving 5 bases of the junction unmatched. As DNA, the CDR3 is TGTGCCAGTAGTACGGGAGGGGGCCGCAATCAGCCCCAGCATTTT. Translation: CASSTGGGRNQPQHF.

V and J are TRBV25-1 and TRBJ2-5; TRBD2 matches 7 bases. The ends lost 4 bases at V and 1 base at J; junction bases unmatched: 15. The CDR3 sequence is 18 residues long. CDR1 and CDR2 from the germline V gene are MGHDK and SYGVNS. The CDR3 spells CASSGLWGGVISQETQYF. The CDR3 DNA follows: TGTGCCAGCAGTGGATTGTGGGGAGGGGTAATAAGCCAAGAGACCCAGTACTTC.

The V and J genes are TRBV5-6 and TRBJ1-4, with D unresolved. V lost 3 bases to trimming and J lost 0 bases, with 9 bases between them. The germline CDR1 and CDR2 sequences are SGHDT and YYEEEE. The CDR3 length is 15 residues. CDR3 sequence reads: CASSSPGATNEKLFF. The CDR3 nucleotides read TGTGCCAGCAGCTCACCGGGTGCAACTAATGAAAAACTGTTTTTT.

The chain combines TRBV29-1 with TRBJ1-1, with 7 positions matching TRBD1. Germline V gene lookup returns CDR1 SQVTM and CDR2 ANQGSEA. This CDR3 has 11 residues. V gave up 7 bases and J gave up 5 bases; unmatched junction bases: 4. CDR3: CSAQGKTEAFF. In DNA, the CDR3 is TGCAGCGCACAGGGGAAAACTGAAGCTTTCTTT.

The chain joins TRBV4-1 to TRBJ2-1; D is perhaps TRBD2 (6 bases). The V gene lost 1 base and the J gene lost 7 bases, with 14 bases spanning the gap. Germline lookup yields CDR1 MGHRA and CDR2 YSYEKL. The length of the CDR3 is 15 residues. The CDR3 coding sequence is TGCGCCAGCAGCCAAGGACTAGTGATTGAGAATGAGCAGTTCTTC. It is translated as CASSQGLVIENEQFF.

This clone was seen more than once but under ten times. The DNA for the CDR3 is TGTGCCAGCAGCTACCAAAACCGGGAGACTGAAGCTTTCTTT. Protein: CASSYQNRETEAFF. J is TRBJ1-1 and V is TRBV7-9; unclear D gene. V dropped 4 bases and J dropped 5 bases, with 14 bases sitting between them. The CDR3 runs 14 residues. CDR1 is SEHNR, CDR2 FQNEAQ, per germline (reference sequence).

Points on this clone: Other nucleotide sequences from this sample produce the same CDR3. V is TRBV9 and J is TRBJ1-3; no clear D gene. Trimming cost V 0 bases and J 0 bases, with 7 bases left between them. This CDR3 is 15 amino acids long. Looked up from germline, CDR1 is SGDLS and CDR2 is YYNGEE. CDR3 coding DNA: TGTGCCAGCAGCGTAGGGCCCAGCTCTGGAAACACCATATATTTT. The encoded protein is CASSVGPSSGNTIYF.

This clone was seen a handful of times. V usage is TRBV19 and J usage is TRBJ2-7; 9 nucleotides agree with TRBD1. The V gene end was trimmed by 10 bases and the J gene end by 0 bases; junction bases not matched to a gene: 4. The germline V gene has CDR1 LNHDA and CDR2 SQIVND (reference sequence). The CDR3 sequence is 13 residues long. CDR3 nucleotide sequence: TGTGCCACCGGGACAGGGAGCTCCTACGAGCAGTACTTC. Translating it yields CATGTGSSYEQYF.

This clone was counted only a few times. V and J are TRBV29-1 and TRBJ1-4; D is ambiguous. The V gene lost 6 bases and the J gene lost 3 bases, with 2 bases spanning the gap. Germline values: CDR1 SQVTM, CDR2 ANQGSEA. The CDR3 totals 10 residues. The CDR3 loop reads CSVANEKLFF. The CDR3, as DNA: TGCAGCGTCGCTAATGAAAAACTGTTTTTT. Full variable domain (remainder filled in from reference TRBV29-1 and TRBJ1-4): SAVISQKPSRDICQRGTSLTIQCQVDSQVTMMFWYRQQPGQSLTLIATANQGSEATYESGFVIDKFPISRPNLTFSTLTVSNMSPEDSSIYLCSVANEKLFFGSGTQLSVL.

The chain links TRBV11-2 to TRBJ2-3; D is possibly TRBD2 (6 bases). V lost 5 bases to trimming and J lost 0 bases, with 12 bases between them. CDR3 length: 15 residues. CDR1 SGHAT and CDR2 FQNNGV come from the germline V gene. This chain's CDR3 is CASSLGGESTDTQYF. The CDR3 nucleotides are TGTGCCAGCAGCCTTGGCGGGGAGAGCACAGATACGCAGTATTTT.